This TCR beta chain was recovered during a study of T cell repertoires and HLA-DP antigens. Study as a whole: One alloantigen had around ten groove amino acid differences from self, the other one. Two male donors and one female donor spanned ages 18-to-29 through 60-to-69. Pre-culture CD4+ samples used 1,200 ng DNA versus 200 to 250 ng for CD137+CD4+ sorts.

Data came from immunoSEQ multiplex PCR; TCRdb stores just in-frame clones and leaves some out. The data contain 90,000 to 130,000 clones, 92% of them seen just once; the ten biggest clones take up less than 0.35%. The J segment lost 5 bases and the V segment lost 6 bases, leaving 8 bases of the junction unmatched. The CDR3 is made up of 15 amino acids. Germline V gene sequence: CDR1 MDHEN, CDR2 SYDVKM. On this clone itself: Its target is unknown.

The source of this sequence is a woman aged 18-29 years in good health and CMV-seronegative. The gene calls are TRBV28 and TRBJ1-3; 9 bases match TRBD1. Input material: CD4+ T cells from PBMCs. For the CDR3, the DNA is TGTGCCAGCAGCGCCCCACAGGGGGCCAGAAACACCATATATTTT. Protein sequence: CASSAPQGARNTIYF.